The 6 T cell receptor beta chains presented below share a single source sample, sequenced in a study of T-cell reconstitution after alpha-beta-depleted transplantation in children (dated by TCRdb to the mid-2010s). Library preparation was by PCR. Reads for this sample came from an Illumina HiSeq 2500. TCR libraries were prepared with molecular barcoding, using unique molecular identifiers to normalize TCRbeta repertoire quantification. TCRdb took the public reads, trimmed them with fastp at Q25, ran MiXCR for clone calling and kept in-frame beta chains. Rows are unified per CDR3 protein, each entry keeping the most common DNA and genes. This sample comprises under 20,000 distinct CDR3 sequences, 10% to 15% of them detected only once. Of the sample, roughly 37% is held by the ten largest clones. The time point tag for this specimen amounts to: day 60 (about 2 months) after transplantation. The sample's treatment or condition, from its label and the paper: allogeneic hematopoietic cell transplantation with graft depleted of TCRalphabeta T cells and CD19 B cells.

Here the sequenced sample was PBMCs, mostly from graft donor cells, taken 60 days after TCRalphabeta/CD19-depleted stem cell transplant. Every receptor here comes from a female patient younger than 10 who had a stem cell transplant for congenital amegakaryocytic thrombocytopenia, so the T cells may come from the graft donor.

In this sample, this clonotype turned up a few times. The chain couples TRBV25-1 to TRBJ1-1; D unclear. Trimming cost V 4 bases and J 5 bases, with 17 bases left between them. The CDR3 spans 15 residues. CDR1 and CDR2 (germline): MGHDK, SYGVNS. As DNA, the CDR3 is TGTGCCAGCAGTGCCGAGACCGCGATAACAACTGAAGCTTTCTTT. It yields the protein CASSAETAITTEAFF. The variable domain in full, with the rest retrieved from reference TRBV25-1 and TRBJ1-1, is EADIYQTPRYLVIGTGKKITLECSQTMGHDKMYWYQQDPGMELHLIHYSYGVNSTEKGDLSSESTVSRIRTEHFPLTLESARPSHTSQYLCASSAETAITTEAFFGQGTRLTVV.

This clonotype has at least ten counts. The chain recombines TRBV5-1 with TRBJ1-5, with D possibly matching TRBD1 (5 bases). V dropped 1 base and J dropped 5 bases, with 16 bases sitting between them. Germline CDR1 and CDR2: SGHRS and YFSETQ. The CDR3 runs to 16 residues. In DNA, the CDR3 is TGCGCCAGCAGCTTGTCGGGACCCAATACGGATCAGCCCCAGCATTTT. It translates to CASSLSGPNTDQPQHF.

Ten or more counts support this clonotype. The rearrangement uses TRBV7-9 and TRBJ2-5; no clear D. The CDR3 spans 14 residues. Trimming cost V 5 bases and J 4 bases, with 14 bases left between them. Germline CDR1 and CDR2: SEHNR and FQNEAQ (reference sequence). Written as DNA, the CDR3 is TGTGCCAGCAGCCGTCTTCGTGGAGTAGAGACCCAGTACTTC. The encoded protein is CASSRLRGVETQYF.

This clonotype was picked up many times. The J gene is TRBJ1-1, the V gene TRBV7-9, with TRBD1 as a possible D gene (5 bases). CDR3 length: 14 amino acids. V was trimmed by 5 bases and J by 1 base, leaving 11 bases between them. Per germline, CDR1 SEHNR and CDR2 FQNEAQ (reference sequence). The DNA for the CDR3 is TGTGCCAGCAGCCGGGGACCGACGAACACTGAAGCTTTCTTT. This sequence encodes CASSRGPTNTEAFF.

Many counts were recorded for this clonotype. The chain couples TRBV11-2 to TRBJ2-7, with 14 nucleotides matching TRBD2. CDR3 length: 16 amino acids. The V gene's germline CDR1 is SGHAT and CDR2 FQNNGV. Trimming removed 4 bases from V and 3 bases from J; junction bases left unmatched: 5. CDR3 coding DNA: TGTGCCAGCAGCTACAGGACTAGCGGGAGGTTCTACGAGCAGTACTTC. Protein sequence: CASSYRTSGRFYEQYF.

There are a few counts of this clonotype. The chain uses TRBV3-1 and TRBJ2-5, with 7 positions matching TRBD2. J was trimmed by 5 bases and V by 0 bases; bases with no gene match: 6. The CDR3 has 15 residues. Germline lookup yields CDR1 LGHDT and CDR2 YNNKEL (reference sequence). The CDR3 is CASSQEWEGRETQYF. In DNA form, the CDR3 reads TGTGCCAGCAGCCAAGAATGGGAGGGGCGGGAGACCCAGTACTTC.